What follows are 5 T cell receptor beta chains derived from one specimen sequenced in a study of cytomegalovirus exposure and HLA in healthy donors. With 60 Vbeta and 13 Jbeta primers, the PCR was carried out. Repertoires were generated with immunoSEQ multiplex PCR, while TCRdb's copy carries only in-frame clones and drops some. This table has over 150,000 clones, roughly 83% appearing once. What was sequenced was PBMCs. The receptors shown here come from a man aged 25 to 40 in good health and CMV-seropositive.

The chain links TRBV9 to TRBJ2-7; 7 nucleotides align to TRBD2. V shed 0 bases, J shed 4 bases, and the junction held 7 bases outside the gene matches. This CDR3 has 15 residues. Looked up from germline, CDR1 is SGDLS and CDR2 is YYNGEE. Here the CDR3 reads CASSVEASGRYEQYF. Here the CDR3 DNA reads TGTGCCAGCAGCGTAGAGGCTAGCGGCAGATACGAGCAGTACTTC.

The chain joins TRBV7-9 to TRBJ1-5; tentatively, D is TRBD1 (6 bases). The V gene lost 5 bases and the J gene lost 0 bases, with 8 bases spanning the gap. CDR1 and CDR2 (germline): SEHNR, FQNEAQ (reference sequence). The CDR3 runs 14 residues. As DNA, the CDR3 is TGTGCCAGCAGCCGGACAGATAGCAATCAGCCCCAGCATTTT. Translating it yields CASSRTDSNQPQHF.

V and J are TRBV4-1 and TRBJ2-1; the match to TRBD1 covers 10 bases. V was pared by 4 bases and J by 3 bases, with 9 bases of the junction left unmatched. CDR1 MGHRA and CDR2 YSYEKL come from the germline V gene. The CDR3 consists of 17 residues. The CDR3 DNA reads TGCGCCAGCAGCCGAACCGCCGGGACAGGGGACTACAATGAGCAGTTCTTC. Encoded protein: CASSRTAGTGDYNEQFF.

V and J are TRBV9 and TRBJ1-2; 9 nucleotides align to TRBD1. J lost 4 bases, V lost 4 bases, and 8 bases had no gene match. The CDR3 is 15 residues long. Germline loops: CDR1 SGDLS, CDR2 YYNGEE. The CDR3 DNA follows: TGTGCCAGCAGCTTACAGGGGGCAGATCGCTATGGCTACACCTTC. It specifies CASSLQGADRYGYTF.

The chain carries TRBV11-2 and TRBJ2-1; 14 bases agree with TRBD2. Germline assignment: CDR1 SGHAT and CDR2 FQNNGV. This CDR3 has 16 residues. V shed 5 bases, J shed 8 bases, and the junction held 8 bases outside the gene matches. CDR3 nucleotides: TGTGCCAGCAGCCCAAGGACTAGCGGGGGGTTTGATGAGCAGTTCTTC. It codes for CASSPRTSGGFDEQFF.